These T cell receptor beta chains were read from a single sample in a study of T-cell reconstitution after alpha-beta-depleted transplantation in children. TCRdb passed the PCR reads through MiXCR, listing each CDR3 protein once. The data contain some 500,000 distinct CDR3 sequences, 15% to 20% of them seen just once; the ten biggest clones take up 3.3%. The sequences come from PBMCs from the stem cell graft donor, collected from the stem cell graft. These receptors were taken from a human donor who donated a stem cell graft to a child with acute lymphoblastic leukemia. CDR3s include the opening cysteine and the closing phenylalanine or tryptophan. A D gene is named only where the DNA matches it firmly. Clone size appears in some rows only: once, few, many, or a class for an expanded clone.

j_call: TRBJ1-1; v_call: TRBV4-1; clone_size: -; d_call: TRBD1; cdr3_nt: TGCGCCAGCAGCCAAGGGACAGGCTTGAACACTGAAGCTTTCTTT; cdr3_aa: CASSQGTGLNTEAFF
j_call: TRBJ1-2; v_call: TRBV18; clone_size: few; d_call: -; cdr3_nt: TGTGCCAGCTCACCACCGGAGGGGGAATTCTATGGCTACACCTTC; cdr3_aa: CASSPPEGEFYGYTF
j_call: TRBJ2-3; v_call: TRBV20-1; clone_size: few; d_call: TRBD1; cdr3_nt: TGCAGTGCTAGGACAGGGTCCGGAGATACGCAGTATTTT; cdr3_aa: CSARTGSGDTQYF
j_call: TRBJ2-7; v_call: TRBV5-5; clone_size: few; d_call: -; cdr3_nt: TGTGCCAGCAGCTTGGTTTCGGCGGTAACCGAGCAGTACTTC; cdr3_aa: CASSLVSAVTEQYF
j_call: TRBJ2-1; v_call: TRBV9; clone_size: few; d_call: TRBD2; cdr3_nt: TGTGCCAGCAGCGCAACCGGGACTAGCATCCATGAGCAGTTCTTC; cdr3_aa: CASSATGTSIHEQFF
j_call: TRBJ1-1; v_call: TRBV30; clone_size: once; d_call: -; cdr3_nt: TGTGCCTGGAGTGCAGAACTGGGGATTCGGTACACTGAAGCTTTCTTT; cdr3_aa: CAWSAELGIRYTEAFF
j_call: TRBJ2-1; v_call: TRBV10-3; clone_size: few; d_call: TRBD2; cdr3_nt: TGTGCCATCAGTGAGTTCGGGACTAGCAGCAATGAGCAGTTCTTC; cdr3_aa: CAISEFGTSSNEQFF
j_call: TRBJ2-7; v_call: TRBV9; clone_size: few; d_call: -; cdr3_nt: TGTGCCAGCAGCCCCCACGATGCGGGTACCGAGCAGTACTTC; cdr3_aa: CASSPHDAGTEQYF
j_call: TRBJ2-1; v_call: TRBV4-1; clone_size: few; d_call: TRBD2; cdr3_nt: TGCGCCAGCAGGGTGGGACTAGCGTACAGCTCCTACAATGAGCAGTTCTTC; cdr3_aa: CASRVGLAYSSYNEQFF
j_call: TRBJ2-1; v_call: TRBV6-1; clone_size: -; d_call: -; cdr3_nt: TGTGCCAGCAGTGAGAGACTAGGGGAGTTCTTC; cdr3_aa: CASSERLGEFF
j_call: TRBJ1-1; v_call: TRBV19; clone_size: few; d_call: -; cdr3_nt: TGTGCCAGTAGTGGATGGGAGGGCACTGAAGCTTTCTTT; cdr3_aa: CASSGWEGTEAFF
j_call: TRBJ2-1; v_call: TRBV27; clone_size: -; d_call: TRBD2; cdr3_nt: TGTGCCAGCAGCTATCGTCTCGGGGGGAATGAGCAGTTCTTC; cdr3_aa: CASSYRLGGNEQFF
j_call: TRBJ2-5; v_call: TRBV7-9; clone_size: -; d_call: -; cdr3_nt: TGTGCCAGCAGCTTAGCACAGCCCGGGACCCAGTACTTC; cdr3_aa: CASSLAQPGTQYF
j_call: TRBJ2-3; v_call: TRBV7-9; clone_size: few; d_call: TRBD2; cdr3_nt: TGTGCCACGGTTTCGGGAGGGATGCCAGATACGCAGTATTTT; cdr3_aa: CATVSGGMPDTQYF
j_call: TRBJ2-1; v_call: TRBV11-2; clone_size: -; d_call: -; cdr3_nt: TGTGCCAGCAGGCCCGTCAACAGCTGGTCCTACAATGAGCAGTTCTTC; cdr3_aa: CASRPVNSWSYNEQFF
j_call: TRBJ2-1; v_call: TRBV5-1; clone_size: few; d_call: TRBD2; cdr3_nt: TGCGCCAGCAGCTGGCCAAAGGGGAGGGCCGACTCCTACAATGAGCAGTTCTTC; cdr3_aa: CASSWPKGRADSYNEQFF
j_call: TRBJ1-2; v_call: TRBV5-1; clone_size: few; d_call: -; cdr3_nt: TGCGCCAGCAGCTTTCACAGCAATGGCTACACCTTC; cdr3_aa: CASSFHSNGYTF
j_call: TRBJ2-1; v_call: TRBV7-8; clone_size: few; d_call: TRBD2; cdr3_nt: TGTGCCAGCAGCTTAGGGTCTGGCGGGAGGGGATCCTACAATGAGCAGTTCTTC; cdr3_aa: CASSLGSGGRGSYNEQFF
j_call: TRBJ1-1; v_call: TRBV5-1; clone_size: -; d_call: TRBD1; cdr3_nt: TGCGCCAGCAGCCACCGGGACAGGTTGAACACTGAAGCTTTCTTT; cdr3_aa: CASSHRDRLNTEAFF
j_call: TRBJ1-4; v_call: TRBV5-6; clone_size: few; d_call: -; cdr3_nt: TGTGCCAGCAGTCTCCCCGGGGGCGCCGGGGAAAAACTGTTTTTT; cdr3_aa: CASSLPGGAGEKLFF
j_call: TRBJ1-1; v_call: TRBV7-9; clone_size: -; d_call: TRBD1; cdr3_nt: TGTGCCAGCAGCTTCGGACAGGGGGCTGACACTGAAGCTTTCTTT; cdr3_aa: CASSFGQGADTEAFF
j_call: TRBJ1-4; v_call: TRBV7-9; clone_size: few; d_call: -; cdr3_nt: TGTGCCAGCAGCTCGTCCGGGACGGGTAATGAAAAACTGTTTTTT; cdr3_aa: CASSSSGTGNEKLFF
j_call: TRBJ1-2; v_call: TRBV6-1; clone_size: few; d_call: -; cdr3_nt: TGTGCCAGCACCCCCAGGGGAAGCTATGGCTACACCTTC; cdr3_aa: CASTPRGSYGYTF
j_call: TRBJ1-2; v_call: TRBV7-9; clone_size: -; d_call: -; cdr3_nt: TGTGCCAGCAGCTTAGCTGGGGCCTATGGCTACACCTTC; cdr3_aa: CASSLAGAYGYTF
j_call: TRBJ2-1; v_call: TRBV5-1; clone_size: -; d_call: -; cdr3_nt: TGCGCCAGCAGCTTGCCTACCCAGGGGGGAGGTGAGCAGTTCTTC; cdr3_aa: CASSLPTQGGGEQFF
j_call: TRBJ1-1; v_call: TRBV6-5; clone_size: -; d_call: -; cdr3_nt: TGTGCCAGCAGTTACCCCGAGACGGTCAGCACTGAAGCTTTCTTT; cdr3_aa: CASSYPETVSTEAFF
j_call: TRBJ1-3; v_call: TRBV4-1; clone_size: -; d_call: -; cdr3_nt: TGCGCCAGCAGCCAAGGGATGGGGAAAACGGGAAACACCATATATTTT; cdr3_aa: CASSQGMGKTGNTIYF
j_call: TRBJ2-2; v_call: TRBV29-1; clone_size: few; d_call: -; cdr3_nt: TGCAGCGCCCTCCAGGGAACCGGGGAGCTGTTTTTT; cdr3_aa: CSALQGTGELFF
j_call: TRBJ2-7; v_call: TRBV5-1; clone_size: many; d_call: -; cdr3_nt: TGCGCCAGCAGCTTGACTGGAATCTACGAGCAGTACTTC; cdr3_aa: CASSLTGIYEQYF
j_call: TRBJ2-1; v_call: TRBV4-1; clone_size: few; d_call: TRBD2; cdr3_nt: TGCGCCAGCAGCCAAGACGGGACTACGAGTCACAATGAGCAGTTCTTC; cdr3_aa: CASSQDGTTSHNEQFF
j_call: TRBJ2-7; v_call: TRBV20-1; clone_size: -; d_call: TRBD2; cdr3_nt: TGCAGTGCTAGGTCGGGGACTAGCGGGAGGGAGCAGTACTTC; cdr3_aa: CSARSGTSGREQYF
j_call: TRBJ1-4; v_call: TRBV6-1; clone_size: -; d_call: -; cdr3_nt: TGTGCCAGCAGGCCCACAGTGACCGATGAAAAACTGTTTTTT; cdr3_aa: CASRPTVTDEKLFF
j_call: TRBJ2-2; v_call: TRBV5-1; clone_size: -; d_call: -; cdr3_nt: TGCGCCAGCAGCTTACAGCTAACCGGGGAGCTGTTTTTT; cdr3_aa: CASSLQLTGELFF
j_call: TRBJ1-5; v_call: TRBV7-8; clone_size: few; d_call: -; cdr3_nt: TGTGCCAGCAGCGATCGACCGTCGATAAGCAATCAGCCCCAGCATTTT; cdr3_aa: CASSDRPSISNQPQHF
j_call: TRBJ2-5; v_call: TRBV25-1; clone_size: few; d_call: -; cdr3_nt: TGTGCCAGCGCCGAGGGAGAGACCCAGTACTTC; cdr3_aa: CASAEGETQYF
j_call: TRBJ1-1; v_call: TRBV3-1; clone_size: -; d_call: TRBD1; cdr3_nt: TGTGCCAGCAGCCCGACGCGGCGGACAGGGGGGAACACTGAAGCTTTCTTT; cdr3_aa: CASSPTRRTGGNTEAFF
j_call: TRBJ2-7; v_call: TRBV6-1; clone_size: -; d_call: -; cdr3_nt: TGTGCCAGCTCGCTGGCGGAGGGAAGATACTACGAGCAGTACTTC; cdr3_aa: CASSLAEGRYYEQYF
j_call: TRBJ2-1; v_call: TRBV27; clone_size: few; d_call: TRBD2; cdr3_nt: TGTGCCAGCAGTTTAGCGGGAGTCATTGAGCAGTTCTTC; cdr3_aa: CASSLAGVIEQFF
j_call: TRBJ1-1; v_call: TRBV5-1; clone_size: -; d_call: -; cdr3_nt: TGCGCCAGCAGCTTGTCAAGTTCGGTCACTGAAGCTTTCTTT; cdr3_aa: CASSLSSSVTEAFF
j_call: TRBJ2-2; v_call: TRBV27; clone_size: -; d_call: -; cdr3_nt: TGTGCCAGCAGTATAGGAGTCCTCACCGGGGAGCTGTTTTTT; cdr3_aa: CASSIGVLTGELFF
j_call: TRBJ2-2; v_call: TRBV6-5; clone_size: few; d_call: TRBD2; cdr3_nt: TGTGCCAGCAGTTTGAGCGGGGCCGGGGGCGGGGAGCTGTTTTTT; cdr3_aa: CASSLSGAGGGELFF
j_call: TRBJ1-5; v_call: TRBV27; clone_size: once; d_call: -; cdr3_nt: TGTGCCAGCAGGCAGGCCGGTTATCAGCCCCAGCATTTT; cdr3_aa: CASRQAGYQPQHF
j_call: TRBJ2-7; v_call: TRBV12-3/TRBV12-4; clone_size: -; d_call: -; cdr3_nt: TGTGCCAGCAGGATATCTAGAGACTACGAGCAGTACTTC; cdr3_aa: CASRISRDYEQYF
j_call: TRBJ1-2; v_call: TRBV12-3/TRBV12-4; clone_size: few; d_call: TRBD1; cdr3_nt: TGTGCCAGCAGTCCATTGCGACAGGGGGTACGTGGCTACACCTTC; cdr3_aa: CASSPLRQGVRGYTF
j_call: TRBJ2-7; v_call: TRBV6-5; clone_size: few; d_call: -; cdr3_nt: TGTGCCAGCAGTTATGGGGCGCCCTACGAGCAGTACTTC; cdr3_aa: CASSYGAPYEQYF
j_call: TRBJ2-1; v_call: TRBV7-8; clone_size: few; d_call: -; cdr3_nt: TGTGCCAGCAGCTTAGTACAGATGGGGGTCTACAATGAGCAGTTCTTC; cdr3_aa: CASSLVQMGVYNEQFF
j_call: TRBJ2-2; v_call: TRBV20-1; clone_size: -; d_call: TRBD2; cdr3_nt: TGCAGTGCTAGGACCCCGGGGCGGGAGGTGTACACCGGGGAGCTGTTTTTT; cdr3_aa: CSARTPGREVYTGELFF
j_call: TRBJ2-3; v_call: TRBV15; clone_size: -; d_call: TRBD2; cdr3_nt: TGTGCCACCAGCAGAGGACTAGCCCCAGATACGCAGTATTTT; cdr3_aa: CATSRGLAPDTQYF
j_call: TRBJ1-2; v_call: TRBV6-1; clone_size: few; d_call: TRBD1; cdr3_nt: TGTGCCAGCAGTAGGGACAGAGCCTATGGCTACACCTTC; cdr3_aa: CASSRDRAYGYTF
j_call: TRBJ2-2; v_call: TRBV29-1; clone_size: few; d_call: TRBD2; cdr3_nt: TGCAGCGTTGACTTAGCGGGGGACACCGGGGAGCTGTTTTTT; cdr3_aa: CSVDLAGDTGELFF
j_call: TRBJ2-5; v_call: TRBV5-1; clone_size: -; d_call: -; cdr3_nt: TGCGCCAGCAGCGCCCAGGGCATAGAGACCCAGTACTTC; cdr3_aa: CASSAQGIETQYF
j_call: TRBJ1-4; v_call: TRBV12-3/TRBV12-4; clone_size: few; d_call: TRBD1; cdr3_nt: TGTGCCAGCAGTTTGACAGGGGGAGGGGAAAAACTGTTTTTT; cdr3_aa: CASSLTGGGEKLFF
j_call: TRBJ2-1; v_call: TRBV29-1; clone_size: few; d_call: TRBD1; cdr3_nt: TGCAGCGTTACTTTGACAGGGCCCTACAATGAGCAGTTCTTC; cdr3_aa: CSVTLTGPYNEQFF
j_call: TRBJ2-1; v_call: TRBV5-1; clone_size: few; d_call: -; cdr3_nt: TGCGCCAGCAGCTTAGACTCACACCTGAACAATGAGCAGTTCTTC; cdr3_aa: CASSLDSHLNNEQFF
j_call: TRBJ1-1; v_call: TRBV5-1; clone_size: -; d_call: TRBD1; cdr3_nt: TGCGCCAGCAGCCCCTGGGGAGGGGGCTTTGAAGCTTTCTTT; cdr3_aa: CASSPWGGGFEAFF
j_call: TRBJ2-7; v_call: TRBV7-9; clone_size: -; d_call: TRBD1; cdr3_nt: TGTGCCAGCAGCTTGGACAGGGTCACCGAGCAGTACTTC; cdr3_aa: CASSLDRVTEQYF
j_call: TRBJ2-7; v_call: TRBV12-3/TRBV12-4; clone_size: -; d_call: -; cdr3_nt: TGTGCCAGCAGTCCCGAGCGGGCTCACCCTAATCGCTACCCCTACGAGCAGTACTTC; cdr3_aa: CASSPERAHPNRYPYEQYF
j_call: TRBJ2-7; v_call: TRBV20-1; clone_size: few; d_call: -; cdr3_nt: TGCAGTGCTAGCCCTTCCGGGAGTGGTCCCGAGCAGTACTTC; cdr3_aa: CSASPSGSGPEQYF
j_call: TRBJ2-1; v_call: TRBV27; clone_size: many; d_call: -; cdr3_nt: TGTGCCAGCAGTTTAGGGACTTCCACCTACAATGAGCAGTTCTTC; cdr3_aa: CASSLGTSTYNEQFF